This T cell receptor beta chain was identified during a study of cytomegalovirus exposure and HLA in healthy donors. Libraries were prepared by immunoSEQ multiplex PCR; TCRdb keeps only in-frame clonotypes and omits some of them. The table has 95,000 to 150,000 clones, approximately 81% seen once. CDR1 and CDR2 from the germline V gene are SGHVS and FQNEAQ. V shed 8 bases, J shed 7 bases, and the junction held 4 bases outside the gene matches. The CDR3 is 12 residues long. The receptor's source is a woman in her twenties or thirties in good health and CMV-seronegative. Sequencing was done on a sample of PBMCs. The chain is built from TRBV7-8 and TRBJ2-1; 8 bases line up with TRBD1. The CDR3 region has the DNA TGTGCCAGCGCAGGGGGCAAGAATGAGCAGTTCTTC. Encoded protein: CASAGGKNEQFF.